These 28 T cell receptor beta chains were sequenced from one sample in a study of graft-versus-host responses after intestinal transplantation. The method was immunoSEQ multiplex PCR; TCRdb's version includes in-frame clones alone and lacks a portion of them. The table includes some 18,000 clones, about 38% detected once. Sequencing was performed on alloreactive CD4+ T cells from a mixed lymphocyte reaction culture, taken before intestinal transplant. This sample's subset: CFSE-low proliferating T cells sorted from roughly six-day pre-transplant mixed lymphocyte reaction (GvH or HvG direction). The receptors were sampled from a human patient who received an intestinal transplant.

V usage is TRBV5-1 and J usage is TRBJ2-5, with 8 positions matching TRBD1. V shed 4 bases and J 3 bases; nucleotides not matched to a gene: 5. Looked up from germline, CDR1 is SGHRS and CDR2 is YFSETQ. This CDR3 region has 14 residues. CDR3 protein: CASSQGARKETQYF. CDR3 DNA sequence: TGCGCCAGCAGCCAGGGGGCGCGCAAAGAGACCCAGTACTTC.

The chain carries TRBV30 and TRBJ1-6; no definite D call. V was clipped by 5 bases and J by 7 bases, with 6 bases between them. This CDR3 region has 11 residues. Germline V gene data show CDR1 as GTSNPN and CDR2 as SVGIG (reference sequence). The chain's CDR3 is CAWARNSPLHF. The CDR3 DNA sequence: TGTGCCTGGGCCAGGAATTCACCCCTCCACTTT. The full variable domain, in which reference TRBV30 and TRBJ1-6 provide the parts outside the CDR3, is SQTIHQWPATLVQPVGSPLSLECTVEGTSNPNLYWYRQAAGRGLQLLFYSVGIGQISSEVPQNLSASRPQDRQFILSSKKLLLSDSGFYLCAWARNSPLHFGNGTRLTVT.

This chain connects TRBV30 to TRBJ1-2, with 7 positions matching TRBD1. Germline assignment: CDR1 GTSNPN and CDR2 SVGIG (reference sequence). This CDR3 comprises 14 residues. V gave up 1 base and J gave up 3 bases; unmatched junction bases: 5. The CDR3 spells CAWSGRDSYYGYTF. CDR3 in DNA: TGTGCCTGGAGTGGACGGGACAGCTACTATGGCTACACCTTC.

This clone was seen only a few times. The rearrangement joins TRBV5-5 to TRBJ2-7; D remains unclear. Germline V gene lookup returns CDR1 SGHKS and CDR2 YYEKEE (reference sequence). This CDR3 region has 14 residues. V was pared by 4 bases and J by 3 bases, with 14 bases between. The CDR3 is CASSPTGRGYEQYF. Written as DNA, the CDR3 is TGTGCCAGCAGCCCGACCGGTAGAGGCTACGAGCAGTACTTC.

This chain connects TRBV11-3 to TRBJ1-5; 7 nucleotides agree with TRBD1. The CDR3 is 14 amino acids. Looked up from germline, CDR1 is SGHNT and CDR2 is YENEEA. V trimming: 5 bases; J trimming: 2 bases; junction bases outside the gene matches: 3. In DNA, the CDR3 is TGTGCCAGCAGCGCCGGACAGGGCAATCAGCCCCAGCATTTT. Its translation is CASSAGQGNQPQHF.

This clone was seen a handful of times. The rearrangement links TRBV5-1 to TRBJ1-6, with 8 positions matching TRBD1. V lost 3 bases and J lost 4; bases outside the gene matches: 6. The CDR3 loop spans 16 amino acids. Germline-derived CDR1 and CDR2 are SGHRS and YFSETQ. The CDR3 is CASSSQGARYNSPLHF. The CDR3 DNA sequence: TGCGCCAGCAGCTCCCAGGGGGCGCGGTATAATTCACCCCTCCACTTT.

By share of the sample, this clone is medium-sized (0.01 to 0.1%). This sequence joins TRBV19 and TRBJ1-5; D is uncertain. Trimming took off 3 bases at V and 1 base at J, with 7 bases between the two ends. CDR1 LNHDA and CDR2 SQIVND come from the germline V gene (reference sequence). CDR3 size: 14 residues. The CDR3 loop is CASSMRGSNQPQHF. CDR3 in DNA: TGTGCCAGTAGTATGAGAGGCAGCAATCAGCCCCAGCATTTT.

This clone is termed medium-sized. The gene calls are TRBV7-9 and TRBJ2-7; TRBD2 matches 9 bases. The CDR3 consists of 14 residues. Germline CDR1 reads SEHNR; CDR2 reads FQNEAQ (reference sequence). The V gene end was trimmed by 2 bases and the J gene end by 6 bases; junction bases not matched to a gene: 5. In DNA, the CDR3 is TGTGCCAGCAGCTTATGGGGTAGCGGGGGCGAGCAGTACTTC. Translating it yields CASSLWGSGGEQYF.

This clone was detected only a few times. The V gene is TRBV4-2, the J gene TRBJ2-7, with 7 bases fitting TRBD2. Germline loops: CDR1 LGHNA, CDR2 YNFKEQ. V gave up 0 bases and J gave up 7 bases; unmatched junction bases: 12. This CDR3 is built from 16 residues. DNA for the CDR3: TGTGCCAGCAGCCAAGATTTGACGGGGAGGGGTGGTGAGCAGTACTTC. Encoded protein: CASSQDLTGRGGEQYF.

The chain combines TRBV7-3 with TRBJ2-1; 8 bases fit TRBD2. This CDR3 comprises 17 residues. With 0 bases clipped from V and 0 bases from J, the junction kept 4 bases outside the gene matches. Per the germline V gene, CDR1 is SGHTA and CDR2 is FQGTGA. The CDR3 DNA reads TGTGCCAGCAGCTTAACCGGGAGGGTACCCTCCTACAATGAGCAGTTCTTC. As protein: CASSLTGRVPSYNEQFF.

This clone appeared a few times. J is TRBJ1-4 and V is TRBV6-5; TRBD1 is a possible D gene (5 bases). Per germline, CDR1 MNHEY and CDR2 SVGAGI. The germline V and J ends were trimmed by 6 bases and 2 bases, with 10 bases remaining between them. This CDR3 contains 14 residues. CDR3 sequence (DNA): TGTGCCAGCAGGTGGGGGGTTACTAATGAAAAACTGTTTTTT. Translation gives CASRWGVTNEKLFF.

By share of the sample, this clone is medium-sized. The V and J genes are TRBV6-6 and TRBJ2-7, with no clear D. The ends were cut back, 4 bases at V and 8 bases at J, with 12 bases in the middle. CDR3 length: 12 residues. Germline values: CDR1 MNHNY, CDR2 SVGAGI (reference sequence). The CDR3: CASSSPPLKQYF. CDR3 in DNA: TGTGCCAGCAGTTCCCCCCCCTTGAAGCAGTACTTC.

The J gene is TRBJ2-1, the V gene TRBV9; a possible D gene is TRBD2 (7 bases). Germline V CDR1 and CDR2: SGDLS, YYNGEE. The CDR3 is 15 amino acids. V lost 4 bases and J lost 6, with 17 bases in between. The CDR3 bases are TGTGCCAGCAGCTCAGGCGGGGGCCTAGTCAATGAGCAGTTCTTC. Translation: CASSSGGGLVNEQFF.

The chain employs TRBV6-5 and TRBJ2-5, with D unresolved. The V and J ends lost 7 bases and 5 bases respectively, with 8 bases between them. The CDR3 sequence is 11 residues long. Germline CDR1 is MNHEY and CDR2 is SVGAGI. The CDR3 loop reads CASTLWETQYF. CDR3 coding DNA: TGTGCCAGCACCCTTTGGGAGACCCAGTACTTC.

This chain links TRBV7-8 with TRBJ1-6; 8 bases match TRBD1. The CDR3 extends over 15 amino acids. The ends lost 1 base at V and 13 bases at J; junction bases unmatched: 9. CDR1 is SGHVS and CDR2 is FQNEAQ in the germline V gene. CDR3 in amino acids: CASSLERTGTLPLHF. The CDR3 region has the DNA TGTGCCAGCAGCTTAGAACGGACAGGGACTTTGCCCCTCCACTTT.

The chain links TRBV11-2 to TRBJ2-7; tentative D call: TRBD1 (6 bases). Trimming removed 5 bases at V and 6 bases at J, with 17 bases between. The germline gives CDR1 SGHAT, CDR2 FQNNGV. The CDR3 loop spans 14 amino acids. For the CDR3, the DNA is TGTGCCAGCAGCCCCCGCCAGGGGAATAGCGAGCAGTACTTC. Translation: CASSPRQGNSEQYF.

This clone has a handful of counts. The chain is built from TRBV5-1 and TRBJ1-6, with D perhaps matching TRBD1 (5 bases). Germline CDR1 and CDR2: SGHRS and YFSETQ. The CDR3 is made up of 15 amino acids. The V end lost 1 base, the J end lost 7 bases, and 12 bases lay between the germline ends. The CDR3 protein is CASSLNQGSNSPLHF. CDR3 sequence (DNA): TGCGCCAGCAGCTTGAATCAGGGTTCAAATTCACCCCTCCACTTT.

V and J are TRBV10-2 and TRBJ2-7; TRBD1 might be the D (6 bases). The CDR3 is made up of 11 amino acids. V was shortened by 8 bases and J by 4 bases, with 9 bases between the two germline ends. Germline CDR1 WSHSY, CDR2 SAAADI. CDR3: CASGQTYEQYF. For the CDR3, the DNA is TGCGCCAGCGGACAGACATACGAGCAGTACTTC.

This clone came up a few times. The CDR3 loop is CASSPGLAVNEQFF. The CDR3 DNA reads TGTGCCAGCAGCCCGGGACTAGCAGTCAATGAGCAGTTCTTC. The chain is built from TRBV11-2 and TRBJ2-1; TRBD2 aligns across 9 bases. This CDR3 is built from 14 residues. The V and J ends lost 5 bases and 6 bases, in that order; junction bases with no gene match: 5. Per the germline V gene, CDR1 is SGHAT and CDR2 is FQNNGV.

The chain carries TRBV5-5 and TRBJ1-5; D gene ambiguous. The CDR3 spans 14 residues. Looked up from germline, CDR1 is SGHKS and CDR2 is YYEKEE (reference sequence). Trimming stripped 1 base from V and 0 bases from J, with 5 bases between. The DNA of the CDR3 is TGTGCCAGCAGCTTGTACGGTAGCAATCAGCCCCAGCATTTT. Residues: CASSLYGSNQPQHF. Variable domain in full (rest from reference TRBV5-5 and TRBJ1-5): DAGVTQSPTHLIKTRGQQVTLRCSPISGHKSVSWYQQVLGQGPQFIFQYYEKEERGRGNFPDRFSARQFPNYSSELNVNALLLGDSALYLCASSLYGSNQPQHFGDGTRLSIL.

The rearrangement joins TRBV6-5 to TRBJ2-7; tentatively, D is TRBD2 (5 bases). Trimming removed 6 bases from V and 2 bases from J, with 14 bases in between. The CDR3 runs 14 residues. Germline V CDR1 and CDR2: MNHEY, SVGAGI. In DNA, the CDR3 is TGTGCCAGCAGGCCGGCGAGGGAACCCTACGAGCAGTACTTC. Its protein is CASRPAREPYEQYF.

The chain recombines TRBV5-6 with TRBJ2-7, with a possible D match to TRBD1 (6 bases). CDR3 length equals 14 residues. V shed 4 bases and J shed 4 bases, with 15 bases lying between them. In germline, CDR1 is SGHDT, CDR2 YYEEEE. The chain's CDR3 is CASSQDRSIYEQYF. The CDR3 nucleotides are TGTGCCAGCAGCCAGGACAGATCCATATACGAGCAGTACTTC.

J is TRBJ2-7 and V is TRBV6-1; no definite D call. The V gene lost 7 bases and the J gene lost 5 bases, with 9 bases spanning the gap. Germline CDR1 MNHNS, CDR2 SASEGT. This CDR3 comprises 11 residues. CDR3: CASTRLDEQYF. CDR3 nucleotides: TGTGCCAGCACCCGACTCGACGAGCAGTACTTC.

The genes are TRBV19 and TRBJ2-1; possible D gene TRBD2, 5 bases. The V end lost 11 bases, the J end lost 6 bases, and 14 bases lay between the germline ends. The CDR3 totals 12 residues. Germline CDR1 LNHDA, CDR2 SQIVND (reference sequence). The CDR3 region is CAPDGGPNEQFF. The CDR3 region has the DNA TGTGCCCCAGACGGAGGACCCAATGAGCAGTTCTTC. The whole variable domain, remainder taken from reference TRBV19 and TRBJ2-1, is DGGITQSPKYLFRKEGQNVTLSCEQNLNHDAMYWYRQDPGQGLRLIYYSQIVNDFQKGDIAEGYSVSREKKESFPLTVTSAQKNPTAFYLCAPDGGPNEQFFGPGTRLTVL.

The V and J genes are TRBV5-6 and TRBJ2-1; possible D gene TRBD2, 5 bases. V gave up 6 bases and J gave up 10 bases, with 17 bases separating them. From germline, CDR1 is SGHDT and CDR2 YYEEEE. The CDR3 runs to 13 residues. The CDR3: CASTTTEGKEQFF. The CDR3 bases are TGTGCCAGCACCACTACCGAGGGAAAGGAGCAGTTCTTC.

This chain links TRBV19 with TRBJ2-5, with D maybe TRBD1 (6 bases). The CDR3 loop spans 15 amino acids. The ends were cut back, 6 bases at V and 1 base at J, with 15 bases in the middle. Looked up from germline, CDR1 is LNHDA and CDR2 is SQIVND (reference sequence). The CDR3 DNA follows: TGTGCCAGTAGGCGCCAGGACAGTCTCCAAGAGACCCAGTACTTC. It translates to CASRRQDSLQETQYF.

The CDR3 sequence: CASSRNPRTSGGGSDTQYF. CDR3 bases: TGTGCCAGTAGTAGAAATCCCCGGACTAGCGGGGGCGGGAGTGATACGCAGTATTTT. The chain carries TRBV19 and TRBJ2-3; 13 bases match TRBD2. J lost 6 bases, V lost 4 bases, and 16 bases had no gene match. From germline, CDR1 is LNHDA and CDR2 SQIVND (reference sequence). This CDR3 is 19 amino acids long. The complete variable domain, with remaining parts taken from reference TRBV19 and TRBJ2-3, reads DGGITQSPKYLFRKEGQNVTLSCEQNLNHDAMYWYRQDPGQGLRLIYYSQIVNDFQKGDIAEGYSVSREKKESFPLTVTSAQKNPTAFYLCASSRNPRTSGGGSDTQYFGPGTRLTVL.

V usage is TRBV2 and J usage is TRBJ2-3; no reliable D call. Trimming cost V 8 bases and J 7 bases, with 13 bases left between them. The CDR3 contains 12 residues. CDR1 and CDR2 from the germline V gene are SNHLY and FYNNEI. CDR3 region: CASLEPPNTQYF. As DNA, the CDR3 is TGTGCCAGCCTCGAGCCCCCCAATACGCAGTATTTT.